The clone carrying this T cell receptor (beta chain) has more than one count but fewer than ten. CDR3 length: 14 amino acids. Germline V gives CDR1 SGHTA, CDR2 FQGNSA. Germline trimming cut 1 base from V and 9 bases from J; bases unmatched to any gene: 6. TCRdb re-called the 5' RACE reads through MiXCR, storing one row per CDR3 protein. The data contain approximately 700,000 distinct CDR3 sequences, 15% to 20% of them singletons. These data originate in a study of identical twins. The sample was also reused in another study, on T cells expressing NK-cell markers.

This receptor was identified in a woman aged 18-29 years in good health. This rearrangement joins TRBV7-2 to TRBJ2-1, with 7 bases lining up with TRBD2. Sequenced: PBMCs. CDR3 region: CASSLDGDYGEQFF. The CDR3 DNA follows: TGTGCCAGCAGCTTAGACGGGGACTATGGTGAGCAGTTCTTC.